Listed below are T cell receptor beta chains from one sample, sequenced in a study of graft-versus-host responses after intestinal transplantation. Generated by immunoSEQ multiplex PCR, the TCRdb table keeps only in-frame clones and is missing some. This sample has just over 20,000 clones, with around 38% found just once. Sequencing was performed on alloreactive CD8+ T cells from a mixed lymphocyte reaction culture, taken before intestinal transplant. These receptor sequences come from a human patient who received an intestinal transplant. Both conserved end residues are part of each CDR3. D genes are given only for firm matches. Size is omitted from some rows. Given values are once, few, many or a class for expanded clones.

v_gene: TRBV19
j_gene: TRBJ2-7
d_gene: NA
abundance: medium-sized
CDR3aa: CASRTPGLSYEQYF
CDR3nt: TGTGCCAGTAGGACCCCGGGACTCTCCTACGAGCAGTACTTC

v_gene: TRBV15
j_gene: TRBJ1-4
d_gene: TRBD1
abundance: NA
CDR3aa: CATSPSGTGVEKLFF
CDR3nt: TGTGCCACCAGCCCGAGTGGGACAGGGGTCGAAAAACTGTTTTTT

v_gene: TRBV18
j_gene: TRBJ1-3
d_gene: NA
abundance: medium-sized
CDR3aa: CASSPGPRGNTIYF
CDR3nt: TGTGCCAGCTCACCCGGGCCGCGTGGAAACACCATATATTTT

v_gene: TRBV7-8
j_gene: TRBJ2-3
d_gene: NA
abundance: medium-sized
CDR3aa: CASSLGTSRGTDTQYF
CDR3nt: TGTGCCAGCAGCCTAGGTACTAGCAGGGGGACAGATACGCAGTATTTT

v_gene: TRBV9
j_gene: TRBJ2-5
d_gene: TRBD2
abundance: NA
CDR3aa: CASSVGRLAGPQETQYF
CDR3nt: TGTGCCAGCAGCGTAGGAAGACTAGCGGGGCCGCAAGAGACCCAGTACTTC

v_gene: TRBV5-1
j_gene: TRBJ2-7
d_gene: TRBD2
abundance: NA
CDR3aa: CASSPTTSGRLIYEQYF
CDR3nt: TGCGCCAGCAGCCCCACTACTAGCGGGAGACTTATCTACGAGCAGTACTTC

v_gene: TRBV6-5
j_gene: TRBJ1-6
d_gene: NA
abundance: NA
CDR3aa: CVSSYGSSYNSPLHF
CDR3nt: TGTGTCAGCAGTTACGGGAGCTCCTATAATTCACCCCTCCACTTT

v_gene: TRBV6-1
j_gene: TRBJ2-1
d_gene: NA
abundance: NA
CDR3aa: CASTPLTVYNEQFF
CDR3nt: TGTGCCAGCACCCCATTGACAGTTTACAATGAGCAGTTCTTC

v_gene: TRBV9
j_gene: TRBJ2-7
d_gene: TRBD1
abundance: once
CDR3aa: CASSREPGQTYEQYF
CDR3nt: TGTGCCAGCAGCAGAGAACCGGGACAGACCTACGAGCAGTACTTC

v_gene: TRBV6-5
j_gene: TRBJ2-5
d_gene: NA
abundance: few
CDR3aa: CASSYSSGVKETQYF
CDR3nt: TGTGCCAGCAGTTACTCGTCAGGGGTCAAGGAGACCCAGTACTTC

v_gene: TRBV5-1
j_gene: TRBJ1-1
d_gene: NA
abundance: NA
CDR3aa: CASSLRVSGTEAFF
CDR3nt: TGCGCCAGCAGCTTGCGAGTCAGCGGCACTGAAGCTTTCTTT

v_gene: TRBV28
j_gene: TRBJ2-7
d_gene: NA
abundance: NA
CDR3aa: CASSSSPMTYEQYF
CDR3nt: TGTGCCAGCAGTTCCTCTCCAATGACCTACGAGCAGTACTTC

v_gene: TRBV11-2
j_gene: TRBJ2-7
d_gene: TRBD1
abundance: NA
CDR3aa: CASSLTTGSSYEQYF
CDR3nt: TGTGCCAGCAGCCTTACGACAGGGTCCAGCTACGAGCAGTACTTC

v_gene: TRBV7-9
j_gene: TRBJ2-7
d_gene: NA
abundance: once
CDR3aa: CASSFFSGTYEQYF
CDR3nt: TGTGCCAGCAGCTTTTTCTCCGGGACCTACGAGCAGTACTTC

v_gene: TRBV5-6
j_gene: TRBJ2-5
d_gene: NA
abundance: NA
CDR3aa: CASSLDPLRYQETQYF
CDR3nt: TGTGCCAGCAGCTTGGATCCCCTCCGGTACCAAGAGACCCAGTACTTC

v_gene: TRBV7-9
j_gene: TRBJ2-3
d_gene: NA
abundance: NA
CDR3aa: CASSFQLGPDTQYF
CDR3nt: TGTGCCAGCAGCTTCCAGCTAGGTCCAGATACGCAGTATTTT

v_gene: TRBV7-9
j_gene: TRBJ2-3
d_gene: TRBD2
abundance: NA
CDR3aa: CASSSRGGGEGTDTQYF
CDR3nt: TGTGCCAGCAGCTCTCGCGGGGGGGGCGAAGGGACAGATACGCAGTATTTT

v_gene: TRBV18
j_gene: TRBJ1-1
d_gene: NA
abundance: NA
CDR3aa: CASSASGMNTEAFF
CDR3nt: TGTGCCAGCTCAGCCAGTGGAATGAACACTGAAGCTTTCTTT

v_gene: TRBV6-6
j_gene: TRBJ2-7
d_gene: NA
abundance: NA
CDR3aa: CASTPSRSVYEQYF
CDR3nt: TGTGCCAGCACCCCAAGCAGAAGCGTCTACGAGCAGTACTTC

v_gene: TRBV7-3
j_gene: TRBJ2-1
d_gene: NA
abundance: NA
CDR3aa: CASSLVAASFSSYNEQFF
CDR3nt: TGTGCCAGCAGCTTAGTGGCGGCCTCGTTCAGCTCCTACAATGAGCAGTTCTTC